The 23 T cell receptor beta chains below were found in one sample sequenced in a study of response to subunit inactivated influenza vaccine. Each CDR3 protein gets one entry after TCRdb re-called the RT-PCR reads with MiXCR. Altogether around 480,000 distinct CDR3 sequences are present, more than 15% being singletons, with the ten largest covering 2.5% to 3.5%. Source: CD4+ T cells sorted from PBMCs, taken 23 months after vaccination. Source of these receptors: a man aged 50-75 years who received an inactivated influenza vaccine.

This clonotype has at least ten counts. The chain couples TRBV12-3 or TRBV12-4 to TRBJ2-5, with D hard to call. Trimming shortened V by 6 bases and J by 5 bases, and 7 bases separated the two germline ends. The CDR3 has 11 residues. CDR3 nucleotides: TGTGCCAGCAGCTTCCGGGAGACCCAGTACTTC. Protein product: CASSFRETQYF.

This clonotype was seen ten or more times. This chain links TRBV5-1 with TRBJ2-7, with D perhaps matching TRBD1 (5 bases). With 4 bases removed from V and 1 base from J, the gap between germline ends came to 21 bases. This CDR3 has 17 residues. The V gene's germline CDR1 is SGHRS and CDR2 YFSETQ. CDR3 protein: CASSPGHNSETSYEQYF. DNA for the CDR3: TGCGCCAGCAGCCCTGGACACAACAGCGAAACGTCCTACGAGCAGTACTTC. The full variable domain, rest sourced from reference TRBV5-1 and TRBJ2-7, is KAGVTQTPRYLIKTRGQQVTLSCSPISGHRSVSWYQQTPGQGLQFLFEYFSETQRNKGNFPGRFSGRQFSNSRSEMNVSTLELGDSALYLCASSPGHNSETSYEQYFGPGTRLTVT.

This chain connects TRBV4-3 to TRBJ1-1, with D perhaps TRBD1 (6 bases). V lost 3 bases, J lost 2 bases, and 13 bases lay in between. Germline assignment: CDR1 LGHNA and CDR2 YSLEER. The CDR3 has 15 residues. The CDR3 region is CASSQGRGHNTEAFF. CDR3 bases: TGCGCCAGCAGCCAGGGTCGGGGGCACAACACTGAAGCTTTCTTT.

This clonotype was picked up a small number of times. One end of the junction does not line up with germline, which may come from a read error. The chain employs TRBV7-2 and TRBJ2-3; 9 nucleotides agree with TRBD2. Germline CDR1 and CDR2: SGHTA and FQGNSA. The CDR3 spans 17 residues. The CDR3 bases are TGTGCCAGCAGTTTAGCGCCGGCGGGGGGGCCTTCAGATACGCAGTATTTT. Its protein is CASSLAPAGGPSDTQYF.

This clonotype has more than one count but fewer than ten. The chain employs TRBV20-1 and TRBJ2-5; no reliable D call. Germline V gives CDR1 DFQATT, CDR2 SNEGSKA (reference sequence). This CDR3 has 11 amino acids. V was clipped by 6 bases and J by 7 bases, with 12 bases between them. CDR3 sequence (DNA): TGCAGTGCCCCGGCTTTGGGGACCCAGTACTTC. It translates to CSAPALGTQYF.

The chain employs TRBV5-1 and TRBJ2-5, with 9 bases matching TRBD2. Losses at the gene ends were 0 bases for V and 5 bases for J; bases not matched to a gene: 5. Germline lookup yields CDR1 SGHRS and CDR2 YFSETQ. The CDR3 runs 15 residues. CDR3 nucleotide sequence: TGCGCCAGCAGCTTGGCGCCTAGCGGGGAGGAGACCCAGTACTTC. Protein: CASSLAPSGEETQYF.

The chain uses TRBV6-1 and TRBJ2-7, with a tentative D call TRBD1 (5 bases). V lost 5 bases, J lost 4 bases, and 15 bases lay in between. This CDR3 region has 14 residues. The germline gives CDR1 MNHNS, CDR2 SASEGT. The CDR3 loop is CASSIRTSIYEQYF. The CDR3 DNA reads as TGTGCCAGCAGTATCCGGACATCAATTTACGAGCAGTACTTC.

This clonotype was detected only a few times. V and J are TRBV6-5 and TRBJ1-3; D uncertain. Deletions cut 4 bases from V and 2 bases from J, with 9 bases between. Germline assignment: CDR1 MNHEY and CDR2 SVGAGI. The CDR3 sequence is 14 residues long. The CDR3 reads CASSSPLAGNTIYF. As DNA, the CDR3 is TGTGCCAGCAGTTCGCCCCTGGCTGGAAACACCATATATTTT.

CDR3 in DNA: TGTGCCTGGAACGGACAGTCCTACGAGCAGTACTTC. The encoded protein is CAWNGQSYEQYF. The V and J genes are TRBV30 and TRBJ2-7, with D possibly TRBD1 on 6 matching bases. Germline CDR1 GTSNPN, CDR2 SVGIG (reference sequence). The CDR3 spans 12 residues. Trimming took off 4 bases at V and 1 base at J, with 8 bases between the two ends.

In its sample, this clonotype was seen a few times. At one end, the junction sequence differs from germline, possibly due to a read error. The chain is built from TRBV5-1 and TRBJ1-4, with 7 positions matching TRBD1. CDR1 and CDR2 from the germline V gene are SGHRS and YFSETQ. The CDR3 extends over 13 amino acids. The CDR3 spells CASSLGTAEKLFF. Written as DNA, the CDR3 is TGCGCCAGCAGTTTGGGGACAGCTGAAAAACTGTTTTTT.

The chain carries TRBV20-1 and TRBJ2-7; D remains unclear. V shed 5 bases and J shed 3 bases, with 11 bases lying between them. Germline V gene sequence: CDR1 DFQATT, CDR2 SNEGSKA (reference sequence). This CDR3 comprises 12 residues. This CDR3 is CSAPDIDYEQYF. CDR3 DNA: TGCAGTGCTCCCGACATCGACTACGAGCAGTACTTC.

This clonotype has a handful of counts. This chain joins TRBV11-2 and TRBJ1-1, with 8 bases that match TRBD1. CDR1 and CDR2 (germline): SGHAT, FQNNGV. V shed 5 bases, J shed 11 bases, and the junction held 10 bases outside the gene matches. The CDR3 has 13 residues. The CDR3 reads CASSAQGAVDAFF. CDR3 nucleotide sequence: TGTGCCAGCAGCGCCCAGGGGGCGGTGGACGCTTTCTTT.

Worth noting for this clonotype: One end of the junction does not line up with germline, which may come from a read error. The genes are TRBV3-1 and TRBJ2-3, with D uncertain. CDR3 length: 16 amino acids. The germline V gene encodes CDR1 LGHDT and CDR2 YNNKEL (reference sequence). The CDR3 DNA follows: TGTCCCAGCAGCCAAGATGGACGGGTTCCCACAGATACGCAGTATTTT. It codes for CPSSQDGRVPTDTQYF.

This clonotype came up a few times. This chain uses TRBV4-2 with TRBJ2-1; TRBD1 matches at 8 bases. Germline V gene lookup returns CDR1 LGHNA and CDR2 YNFKEQ. CDR3 length: 16 amino acids. Trimming cost V 0 bases and J 3 bases; bases outside gene matches: 4. CDR3 protein: CASSQEVDRGYNEQFF. CDR3 bases: TGTGCCAGCAGCCAAGAAGTCGACAGGGGCTACAATGAGCAGTTCTTC.

The V and J genes are TRBV28 and TRBJ2-5; 11 nucleotides line up with TRBD2. The CDR3 covers 16 residues. The germline CDR1 and CDR2 sequences are MDHEN and SYDVKM. V shed 3 bases and J 2 bases; nucleotides not matched to a gene: 5. Here the CDR3 DNA reads TGTGCCAGCAGTTTTACTAGCGGGGGACCTCAAGAGACCCAGTACTTC. It specifies CASSFTSGGPQETQYF.

The chain employs TRBV5-1 and TRBJ1-5; D is unclear. The CDR3 runs to 15 residues. Germline assignment: CDR1 SGHRS and CDR2 YFSETQ. Trimming stripped 1 base from V and 0 bases from J, with 8 bases between. CDR3 region: CASSLWGDSNQPQHF. The CDR3 DNA follows: TGCGCCAGCAGCTTGTGGGGAGATAGCAATCAGCCCCAGCATTTT.

This clonotype was counted between two and nine times. The genes are TRBV20-1 and TRBJ2-1; D not certain. Per germline, CDR1 DFQATT and CDR2 SNEGSKA (reference sequence). V was cut by 3 bases and J by 6 bases, with 12 bases left in between. This CDR3 is built from 13 residues. The DNA for the CDR3 is TGCAGTGCTAGCGGGTGGCCCCTCAATGAGCAGTTCTTC. Its protein is CSASGWPLNEQFF.

This clonotype was detected many times. V gene TRBV11-2 combines with J gene TRBJ2-3, with D perhaps matching TRBD1 (5 bases). This CDR3 comprises 13 residues. Deletions cut 5 bases from V and 1 base from J, with 7 bases between. Germline V lookup: CDR1 SGHAT, CDR2 FQNNGV. The CDR3 region is CASSPQGTDTQYF. The DNA of the CDR3 is TGTGCCAGCAGCCCACAGGGCACAGATACGCAGTATTTT.

This clonotype was observed many times. The chain links TRBV21-1 to TRBJ2-5; the D call in the table, TRBD2, was not verified against the DNA. TRBV21-1 is described as a pseudogene. This CDR3 spans 15 amino acids. The CDR3 protein is CARGTSGSPQETQYF. The CDR3 nucleotides are TGTGCCAGGGGGACTAGCGGGAGCCCCCAAGAGACCCAGTACTTC.

This clonotype was detected a few times. The rearrangement uses TRBV12-3 or TRBV12-4 and TRBJ2-1; weak D call: TRBD2 (7 bases). Trimming pared 7 bases from V and 7 bases from J, leaving 14 bases between. The CDR3 totals 13 residues. CDR3 in amino acids: CASTNRGGNEQFF. DNA of the CDR3: TGTGCCAGCACCAATAGGGGGGGTAATGAGCAGTTCTTC.

This clonotype came up a few times. This chain connects TRBV29-1 to TRBJ2-7; D is possibly TRBD2 (6 bases). The ends were cut back, 7 bases at V and 1 base at J, with 14 bases in the middle. Germline CDR1 is SQVTM and CDR2 is ANQGSEA. The CDR3 sequence is 13 residues long. Here the CDR3 reads CSATSTTSYEQYF. The CDR3 region has the DNA TGCAGCGCAACTAGCACAACTTCCTACGAGCAGTACTTC.

This clonotype was seen a few times. CDR3 residues: CSARDNPYYGYTF. CDR3 coding DNA: TGCAGTGCTAGAGATAACCCCTATTATGGCTACACCTTC. The chain recombines TRBV20-1 with TRBJ1-2; D not certain. The CDR3 sequence is 13 residues long. Germline values: CDR1 DFQATT, CDR2 SNEGSKA (reference sequence). Trimming left V 0 bases short and J 5 bases short, with 10 bases between.

This clonotype turned up a few times. This chain uses TRBV20-1 with TRBJ1-5; D call uncertain. In germline, CDR1 is DFQATT, CDR2 SNEGSKA (reference sequence). V was pared by 1 base and J by 2 bases, with 12 bases between. CDR3 length: 15 amino acids. CDR3 loop: CSARVPGAGNQPQHF. In DNA, the CDR3 is TGCAGTGCTAGAGTTCCGGGAGCGGGCAATCAGCCCCAGCATTTT.